This TCR beta chain was sequenced for a study of T-cell memory formation after mild COVID-19. CDR3 size: 16 residues. The V segment lost 0 bases and the J segment 4 bases; nucleotides outside the gene matches: 8. Per germline, CDR1 SGHRS and CDR2 YFSETQ. MiXCR, applied by TCRdb to the 5' RACE reads, yields one record per CDR3 protein. The sample lists tens of thousands of distinct CDR3 sequences, approximately 15% occurring once. This clonotype was seen ten or more times. The source material was PBMCs or a T cell subset sorted from them (not recorded which). The chain links TRBV5-1 to TRBJ2-5, with TRBD2 matching over 8 bases. This clonotype was sampled from an adult woman who had mild COVID-19 (a few samples of this study predate the infection). Cell type and time point are not known. The CDR3 loop is CASSLGPAGVLETQYF. In DNA form, the CDR3 reads TGCGCCAGCAGCTTGGGACCAGCGGGAGTGTTAGAGACCCAGTACTTC.